Listed below are T cell receptor beta chains from one sample, sequenced in a study of post-analysis software for immune sequencing data. TCRdb re-called the PCR reads with MiXCR, one entry per CDR3 protein. The sample records hundreds of thousands of distinct CDR3 sequences, 25% to 30% being singletons. Sequencing used blood. These receptors were collected from a girl aged 10 to 17 with multiple sclerosis. Both conserved end residues are part of each CDR3. The D gene is left open where the match is weak. Only some rows state a clone size, as once, few, many or a class for expanded clones.

clone_size j_call d_call v_call cdr3_aa cdr3_nt
- TRBJ1-4 - TRBV6-6 CASSSGRNRPNEKLFF TGTGCCAGCAGTTCCGGTCGGAACAGGCCAAATGAAAAACTGTTTTTT
- TRBJ2-3 TRBD1 TRBV5-1 CASSTLPGTGSTDTQYF TGCGCCAGCAGCACGCTTCCCGGGACAGGGAGCACAGATACGCAGTATTTT
- TRBJ2-1 - TRBV12-3/TRBV12-4 CASSFVQGTYSEQFF TGTGCCAGCAGTTTTGTACAGGGAACTTACAGTGAGCAGTTCTTC
once TRBJ2-7 - TRBV21-1 CASSKPAGDSYEQYF TGTGCCAGCAGCAAACCAGCGGGGGACTCCTACGAGCAGTACTTC
few TRBJ2-5 TRBD2 TRBV20-1 CSAAPGLAGDLQETQYF TGCAGTGCGGCCCCGGGACTAGCGGGGGATTTACAAGAGACCCAGTACTTC
- TRBJ1-4 TRBD1 TRBV20-1 CSARNRGRQGEKLFF TGCAGTGCCAGAAACAGGGGGCGGCAGGGTGAAAAACTGTTTTTT
- TRBJ2-5 - TRBV2 CASSELRRETQYF TGTGCCAGCAGTGAATTGCGGCGAGAGACCCAGTACTTC
once TRBJ2-5 TRBD2 TRBV12-3/TRBV12-4 CASRLTSGWETQYF TGTGCCAGCAGGTTGACTAGCGGGTGGGAGACCCAGTACTTC
few TRBJ1-2 TRBD1 TRBV29-1 CSVDQGGAGGYTF TGCAGCGTTGACCAGGGGGGCGCGGGGGGCTACACCTTC
- TRBJ2-3 TRBD2 TRBV12-3/TRBV12-4 CASSLGSSGETREAQYF TGTGCCAGCAGTTTAGGTTCCAGCGGGGAAACACGGGAGGCGCAGTATTTT
few TRBJ2-3 TRBD1 TRBV7-2 CASSRDRVGDTQYF TGTGCCAGCAGCCGTGACAGGGTGGGGGATACGCAGTATTTT
- TRBJ2-1 - TRBV10-3 CAISEGGEQFF TGTGCCATCAGTGAGGGGGGTGAGCAGTTCTTC
- TRBJ2-7 - TRBV5-1 CASSLIGHEQYF TGCGCCAGCAGCCTGATAGGCCACGAGCAGTACTTC
- TRBJ2-1 - TRBV6-2/TRBV6-3 CASSYSLGYNEQFF TGTGCCAGCAGTTACTCGCTAGGCTACAATGAGCAGTTCTTC
few TRBJ2-5 - TRBV10-1 CASSDPLEETQYF TGCGCCAGCAGTGACCCATTGGAAGAGACCCAGTACTTC
- TRBJ2-4 - TRBV2 CASSGFLVAKNIQYF TGTGCCAGCAGTGGGTTTCTAGTAGCCAAAAACATTCAGTACTTC
- TRBJ2-3 - TRBV3-1 CASSQLRDPGSDTQYF TGTGCCAGCAGCCAGCTCCGGGACCCTGGGTCAGATACGCAGTATTTT
few TRBJ1-4 TRBD1 TRBV7-2 CASSAQGGEKLFF TGTGCCAGCAGCGCACAGGGGGGTGAAAAACTGTTTTTT
- TRBJ2-4 - TRBV2 CASSEMAVAKNIQYF TGTGCCAGCAGTGAAATGGCGGTAGCCAAAAACATTCAGTACTTC
- TRBJ2-3 TRBD1 TRBV3-1 CASSQEYRGVQNTQYF TGTGCCAGCAGCCAAGAGTACAGGGGAGTCCAAAATACGCAGTATTTT
- TRBJ2-1 - TRBV20-1 CSARDGGEFYNEQFF TGCAGTGCTAGAGATGGAGGGGAGTTCTACAATGAGCAGTTCTTC
once TRBJ2-1 TRBD2 TRBV6-1 CASSSSSTSGSNGQFF TGTGCCAGCAGCTCGTCGTCGACTAGCGGTAGCAATGGGCAGTTCTTC
few TRBJ2-7 - TRBV5-6 CASSPGAGEYEQYF TGTGCCAGCAGCCCTGGGGCGGGCGAGTACGAGCAGTACTTC
few TRBJ2-7 - TRBV28 CASSFLTLGVYYEQYF TGTGCCAGCAGTTTCCTCACCCTAGGGGTCTACTACGAGCAGTACTTC
- TRBJ2-3 - TRBV12-3/TRBV12-4 CASSPQASDPTQYF TGTGCCAGCAGTCCTCAAGCTAGCGATCCTACGCAGTATTTT
- TRBJ2-1 TRBD2 TRBV5-1 CASRAGGREEQFF TGCGCCAGCAGGGCGGGGGGCCGGGAAGAGCAGTTCTTC
- TRBJ2-1 TRBD2 TRBV27 CASSSGGSEQFF TGTGCCAGCAGTTCGGGAGGCAGCGAGCAGTTCTTC
few TRBJ1-4 TRBD1 TRBV10-3 CAISDLDRGNEKLFF TGTGCCATCAGTGACCTAGACAGGGGAAACGAAAAACTGTTTTTT
- TRBJ1-2 TRBD1 TRBV6-6 CASSDRGQFGYTF TGTGCCAGCAGTGACAGGGGACAGTTTGGCTACACCTTC
- TRBJ2-5 TRBD1 TRBV10-3 CAISGHDRVDETQYF TGTGCCATCAGTGGCCACGACAGGGTGGATGAGACCCAGTACTTC
few TRBJ1-5 TRBD1 TRBV27 CASSVRQGGNQPQHF TGTGCCAGCAGCGTCCGACAGGGTGGCAATCAGCCCCAGCATTTT
- TRBJ2-1 - TRBV5-1 CATSFSGTVYNEQFF TGCGCCACCTCCTTCTCGGGGACGGTTTACAATGAGCAGTTCTTC
few TRBJ2-7 - TRBV12-3/TRBV12-4 CASSSGGALMYEQYF TGTGCCAGCAGTTCGGGGGGCGCCCTGATGTACGAGCAGTACTTC
few TRBJ2-5 TRBD2 TRBV20-1 CSASQREGRLETQYF TGCAGTGCTAGTCAGCGGGAGGGCCGTTTGGAGACCCAGTACTTC
- TRBJ1-1 TRBD1 TRBV7-2 CASSLRGQGAEAFF TGTGCCAGCAGCTTAAGGGGACAGGGTGCTGAAGCTTTCTTT
- TRBJ2-1 TRBD2 TRBV5-1 CASSVAGRVINNEQFF TGCGCCAGCAGCGTAGCCGGGAGGGTAATAAACAATGAGCAGTTCTTC
few TRBJ2-1 - TRBV12-3/TRBV12-4 CASSLSRTPYNEQFF TGTGCCAGCAGTTTATCGCGGACCCCATACAATGAGCAGTTCTTC
few TRBJ2-5 - TRBV12-3/TRBV12-4 CASSFGTSRLGETQYF TGTGCCAGCAGCTTTGGAACTTCCCGGCTTGGCGAGACCCAGTACTTC
- TRBJ2-7 TRBD1 TRBV28 CASRRMTGDEQYF TGTGCCAGCCGGAGGATGACAGGGGACGAGCAGTACTTC
- TRBJ2-7 - TRBV14 CASSQVTSSYEQYF TGTGCCAGCAGCCAAGTAACTAGTTCCTACGAGCAGTACTTC
- TRBJ1-1 - TRBV4-3 CASSQERQSLNTEAFF TGCGCCAGCAGCCAGGAGAGACAGAGCCTGAACACTGAAGCTTTCTTT
few TRBJ2-3 - TRBV7-9 CASSLYPVITDTQYF TGTGCCAGCAGCTTGTATCCGGTTATCACAGATACGCAGTATTTT
few TRBJ1-5 - TRBV6-1 CASSATGMGQPQHF TGTGCCAGCAGTGCAACAGGGATGGGCCAGCCCCAGCATTTT
- TRBJ2-7 - TRBV5-6 CASSLVAGDFEQYF TGTGCCAGCAGCTTGGTTGCAGGGGATTTCGAGCAGTACTTC
- TRBJ2-1 - TRBV6-6 CTSSSLAVNNEQFF TGTACCAGCAGTTCGTTAGCGGTGAACAATGAGCAGTTCTTC
- TRBJ1-2 TRBD1 TRBV28 CASRSPGTAYGYTF TGTGCCAGCAGGAGCCCCGGGACAGCATATGGCTACACCTTC
- TRBJ2-3 TRBD2 TRBV20-1 CSATGIAGDFRTQYF TGCAGTGCTACAGGGATAGCGGGAGATTTCAGAACGCAGTATTTT
few TRBJ1-1 - TRBV12-3/TRBV12-4 CASNTGIHTEAFF TGTGCCAGCAACACCGGGATACACACTGAAGCTTTCTTT
few TRBJ2-3 - TRBV21-1 CASSKEADLTDTQYF TGTGCCAGCAGCAAAGAAGCCGACCTCACAGATACGCAGTATTTT
- TRBJ1-5 TRBD1 TRBV15 CATGDRANQPQHF TGTGCCACCGGGGACAGGGCTAATCAGCCCCAGCATTTT
few TRBJ1-5 - TRBV6-5 CASSRDRKTQPQHF TGTGCCAGCAGTCGCGACAGGAAAACTCAGCCCCAGCATTTT
many TRBJ2-5 - TRBV10-3 CAISGDTRGETQYF TGTGCCATCAGTGGGGACACCCGGGGAGAGACCCAGTACTTC
few TRBJ2-5 - TRBV5-5 CASSSWTETETQYF TGTGCCAGCAGCTCCTGGACGGAGACGGAGACCCAGTACTTC